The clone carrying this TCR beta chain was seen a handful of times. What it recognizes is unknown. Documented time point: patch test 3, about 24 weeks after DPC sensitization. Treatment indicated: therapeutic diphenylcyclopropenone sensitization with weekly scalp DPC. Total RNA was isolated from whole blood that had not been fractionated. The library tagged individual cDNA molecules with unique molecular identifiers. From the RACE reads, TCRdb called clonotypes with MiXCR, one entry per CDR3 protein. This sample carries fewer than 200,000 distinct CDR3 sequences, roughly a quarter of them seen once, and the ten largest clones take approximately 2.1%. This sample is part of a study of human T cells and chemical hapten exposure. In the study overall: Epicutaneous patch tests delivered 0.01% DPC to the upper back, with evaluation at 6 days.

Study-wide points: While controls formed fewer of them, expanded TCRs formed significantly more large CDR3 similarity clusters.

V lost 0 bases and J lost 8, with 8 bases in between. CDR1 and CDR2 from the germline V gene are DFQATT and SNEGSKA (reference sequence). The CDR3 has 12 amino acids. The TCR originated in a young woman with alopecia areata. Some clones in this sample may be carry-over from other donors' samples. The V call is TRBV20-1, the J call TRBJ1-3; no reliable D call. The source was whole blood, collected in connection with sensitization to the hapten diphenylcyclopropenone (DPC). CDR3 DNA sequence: TGCAGTGCTAGAGATAATCCGGACACCATATATTTT. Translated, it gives CSARDNPDTIYF.